The 14 T cell receptor beta chains reported below all come from one sample, sequenced in a study of cytomegalovirus exposure and HLA in healthy donors. PCR involved 60 Vbeta and 13 Jbeta primers. This table comes from immunoSEQ multiplex PCR, and its TCRdb copy is limited to in-frame clones, with some not included. The table shows under 200,000 clones, with approximately 80% occurring only once. Sequenced material: PBMCs. The receptors were sampled from a man in his late teens or twenties in good health and CMV-seronegative.

The CDR3 loop reads CASSPSRGFGQETQYF. CDR3 nucleotide sequence: TGCGCCAGCAGCCCTTCCCGGGGATTCGGGCAAGAGACCCAGTACTTC. This chain joins TRBV4-1 and TRBJ2-5; TRBD2 is a possible D gene (5 bases). The CDR3 covers 16 residues. Germline lookup yields CDR1 MGHRA and CDR2 YSYEKL. Trimming shortened V by 4 bases and J by 2 bases, and 17 bases separated the two germline ends.

The chain combines TRBV5-5 with TRBJ1-1; no clear D. The CDR3 has 15 residues. Trimming shortened V by 1 base and J by 6 bases, and 16 bases separated the two germline ends. Per the germline V gene, CDR1 is SGHKS and CDR2 is YYEKEE (reference sequence). The CDR3 DNA reads as TGTGCCAGCAGCTTGTCGGGAAAACAGCCGGCTGAAGCTTTCTTT. Protein sequence: CASSLSGKQPAEAFF. The whole variable domain, filled in from reference TRBV5-5 and TRBJ1-1, reads DAGVTQSPTHLIKTRGQQVTLRCSPISGHKSVSWYQQVLGQGPQFIFQYYEKEERGRGNFPDRFSARQFPNYSSELNVNALLLGDSALYLCASSLSGKQPAEAFFGQGTRLTVV.

V gene TRBV6-1 combines with J gene TRBJ2-7, with 8 bases matching TRBD1. There are 12 residues in the CDR3. V gave up 6 bases and J gave up 6 bases; unmatched junction bases: 4. Germline values: CDR1 MNHNS, CDR2 SASEGT. CDR3 DNA: TGTGCCAGCAGCTTCGACAGGGGCGAGCAGTACTTC. This translates into CASSFDRGEQYF.

The chain links TRBV7-8 to TRBJ2-1; 8 bases are shared with TRBD2. The CDR3 spans 15 residues. V lost 5 bases and J lost 6; bases outside the gene matches: 9. Germline V gives CDR1 SGHVS, CDR2 FQNEAQ. The CDR3 region has the DNA TGTGCCAGCAGCACCGCCGGGACTAGTCGCAATGAGCAGTTCTTC. Its protein product is CASSTAGTSRNEQFF.

The chain uses TRBV19 and TRBJ1-2; D not resolved. Germline V gives CDR1 LNHDA, CDR2 SQIVND (reference sequence). Trimming cost V 3 bases and J 1 base, with 3 bases left between them. This CDR3 contains 12 residues. The CDR3: CASSISNYGYTF. In nucleotides, the CDR3 is TGTGCCAGTAGTATTAGTAACTATGGCTACACCTTC.

The rearrangement joins TRBV7-2 to TRBJ2-7; 7 bases line up with TRBD1. Looked up from germline, CDR1 is SGHTA and CDR2 is FQGNSA. Losses at the gene ends were 1 base for V and 7 bases for J; bases not matched to a gene: 10. This CDR3 spans 15 amino acids. In DNA form, the CDR3 reads TGTGCCAGCAGCTTAGATGGACAGGCCACCCGTGAGCAGTACTTC. Translating it yields CASSLDGQATREQYF.

This clone is a singleton in its sample. The rearrangement links TRBV27 to TRBJ1-2, with D perhaps matching TRBD1 (5 bases). Trimming took off 1 base at V and 0 bases at J, with 12 bases between the two ends. Germline V lookup: CDR1 MNHEY, CDR2 SMNVEV (reference sequence). The CDR3 is 16 amino acids. CDR3 region: CASSLYGGAANYGYTF. CDR3 nucleotides: TGTGCCAGCAGTTTATACGGAGGGGCCGCTAACTATGGCTACACCTTC.

The chain is built from TRBV2 and TRBJ2-1, with 9 nucleotides matching TRBD2. The length of the CDR3 is 17 residues. The ends lost 5 bases at V and 0 bases at J; junction bases unmatched: 8. Germline loops: CDR1 SNHLY, CDR2 FYNNEI. The CDR3 protein is CASSREAGGLSYNEQFF. The CDR3 bases are TGTGCCAGCAGTAGAGAAGCGGGGGGCCTCTCCTACAATGAGCAGTTCTTC.

The rearrangement joins TRBV29-1 to TRBJ2-2, with TRBD2 matching over 9 bases. J lost 1 base, V lost 4 bases, and 10 bases had no gene match. Per germline, CDR1 SQVTM and CDR2 ANQGSEA. CDR3 size: 17 residues. CDR3 DNA sequence: TGCAGCGTTGTTTTTAGGCGGGAGGGCCAGAACACCGGGGAGCTGTTTTTT. Protein product: CSVVFRREGQNTGELFF.

This clone was seen a handful of times. The CDR3, as DNA: TGTGCCAGCAGTTCAGAGGGGGCGAGGGACTCACCCCTCCACTTT. It yields the protein CASSSEGARDSPLHF. The V gene is TRBV28, the J gene TRBJ1-6, with 7 bases lining up with TRBD1. From germline, CDR1 is MDHEN and CDR2 SYDVKM. V shed 4 bases, J shed 10 bases, and the junction held 10 bases outside the gene matches. This CDR3 is built from 15 residues.

The chain has TRBV6-1 and TRBJ1-1; tentative D call: TRBD1 (6 bases). The CDR3 is 14 residues long. Trimming removed 3 bases at V and 1 base at J, with 9 bases between. Germline lookup yields CDR1 MNHNS and CDR2 SASEGT. The CDR3 here is CASSEWGPNTEAFF. The CDR3 nucleotides read TGTGCCAGCAGTGAGTGGGGGCCGAACACTGAAGCTTTCTTT.

The rearrangement links TRBV6-6 to TRBJ1-3; D remains unclear. The V gene's germline CDR1 is MNHNY and CDR2 SVGAGI (reference sequence). The CDR3 runs to 13 residues. The V and J ends lost 8 bases and 4 bases respectively, with 12 bases between them. This chain's CDR3 is CASFREAGNTIYF. The CDR3 nucleotides are TGTGCCAGCTTTCGGGAAGCGGGAAACACCATATATTTT.

The chain uses TRBV12-5 and TRBJ2-7, with D perhaps TRBD2 (7 bases). V shed 5 bases and J shed 0 bases, with 20 bases lying between them. This CDR3 is built from 17 residues. Germline loops: CDR1 LGHNT, CDR2 FRNRAP. The CDR3 bases are TGTGCTAGTGGTCCCCACATGGTGGCGGGGGCCTCCTACGAGCAGTACTTC. This codes for CASGPHMVAGASYEQYF.

This clone has just a few counts. This sequence joins TRBV7-2 and TRBJ2-3; D gene unclear. CDR3 length: 17 amino acids. Germline CDR1 reads SGHTA; CDR2 reads FQGNSA. V dropped 4 bases and J dropped 0 bases, with 17 bases sitting between them. The CDR3 coding sequence is TGTGCCAGCAGCTCCTATCGAGGCAGAATTAGCACAGATACGCAGTATTTT. Translation gives CASSSYRGRISTDTQYF.